This TCR beta chain was retrieved from a study of blood T cell repertoires in COVID-19. Study overall: The United States, Italy and Spain supplied acute and convalescent COVID-19 samples.

Profiling relied on immunoSEQ multiplex PCR, and the TCRdb table lists in-frame clones only, not all of them. Of over 150,000 clones listed, approximately 91% are singletons. Germline V gene lookup returns CDR1 LNHDA and CDR2 SQIVND (reference sequence). The V gene end was trimmed by 6 bases and the J gene end by 7 bases; junction bases not matched to a gene: 7. The CDR3 loop spans 13 amino acids. This TCR was sampled from a man over 45 with COVID-19, enrolled during active disease. This chain uses TRBV19 with TRBJ1-2; 8 bases agree with TRBD1. Sequencing was performed on peripheral blood. The CDR3 sequence: CASSGQGVGGYTF. The CDR3 DNA sequence: TGTGCCAGTAGCGGACAGGGTGTAGGTGGCTACACCTTC.